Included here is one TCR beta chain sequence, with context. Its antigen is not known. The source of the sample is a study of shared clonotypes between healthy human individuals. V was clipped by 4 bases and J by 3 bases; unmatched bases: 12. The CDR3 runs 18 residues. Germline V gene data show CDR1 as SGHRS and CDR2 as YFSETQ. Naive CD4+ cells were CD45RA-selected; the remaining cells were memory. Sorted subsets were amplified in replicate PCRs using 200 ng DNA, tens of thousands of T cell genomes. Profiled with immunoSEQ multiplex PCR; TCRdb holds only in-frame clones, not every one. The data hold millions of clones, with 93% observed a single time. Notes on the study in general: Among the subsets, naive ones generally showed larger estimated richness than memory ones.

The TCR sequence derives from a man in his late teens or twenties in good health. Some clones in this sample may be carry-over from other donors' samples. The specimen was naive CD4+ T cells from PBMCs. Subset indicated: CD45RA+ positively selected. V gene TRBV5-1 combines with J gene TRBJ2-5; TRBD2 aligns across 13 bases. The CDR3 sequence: CASSAVPGLAGSKETQYF. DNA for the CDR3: TGCGCCAGCAGCGCAGTCCCGGGACTAGCGGGATCCAAAGAGACCCAGTACTTC.